This TCR beta chain originates from a study of blood T cells in healthy people across ages. Findings of the study overall: PBMCs were not sorted, which prevented a conclusive comparison of naive versus antigen-experienced cells.

This clonotype was counted many times. The target antigen is unknown. This CDR3 is 15 amino acids long. Germline assignment: CDR1 SGHTA and CDR2 FQGTGA. Trimming removed 0 bases at V and 8 bases at J, with 13 bases between. The authors ran a second PCR of about 6 to 11 cycles using a sample-barcoded 5' primer and a J-beta primer mix. One entry per CDR3 protein results from TCRdb running MiXCR on the 5' RACE reads. The sample records about 630,000 distinct CDR3 sequences, 20% to 25% being singletons. The source of this sequence is a man between 65 and 85 years old in good health. Material: blood. V and J are TRBV7-3 and TRBJ1-4; D remains ambiguous. CDR3 nucleotide sequence: TGTGCCAGCAGCTTAACGGGAGGGCTTGGGGAAAAACTGTTTTTT. The encoded protein is CASSLTGGLGEKLFF.